Presented here are 30 T cell receptor beta chains from one specimen sequenced in a study of cytomegalovirus exposure and HLA in healthy donors. PCR amplification relied on 60 Vbeta primers (plus 13 Jbeta primers). Data came from immunoSEQ multiplex PCR; TCRdb stores just in-frame clones and leaves some out. The sample lists under 200,000 clones; 75% were seen once. The sequenced material came from PBMCs. These receptors came from a woman in her forties or fifties in good health and CMV-seropositive.

The CDR3 nucleotides are TGCGCCAGCAGCTACTCCGACAGGGGGGCTAATGAAAAACTGTTTTTT. This encodes CASSYSDRGANEKLFF. V usage is TRBV5-1 and J usage is TRBJ1-4; 9 bases are shared with TRBD1. The CDR3 has 16 amino acids. Germline V gene data show CDR1 as SGHRS and CDR2 as YFSETQ. J lost 3 bases, V lost 3 bases, and 6 bases had no gene match.

This clone appeared a few times. This chain connects TRBV9 to TRBJ2-3, with D unresolved. V lost 3 bases, J lost 5 bases, and 10 bases lay in between. This CDR3 has 13 residues. CDR1 SGDLS and CDR2 YYNGEE come from the germline V gene. In nucleotides, the CDR3 is TGTGCCAGCAGCGCCCAAGTCGGAGATACGCAGTATTTT. It is translated as CASSAQVGDTQYF.

This clone has a single count. The genes are TRBV29-1 and TRBJ2-7, with 8 bases aligning to TRBD1. The CDR3 length is 12 residues. Germline V gives CDR1 SQVTM, CDR2 ANQGSEA. After removal of 6 bases from V and 6 bases from J, the junction contained 7 bases not matched to a gene. In DNA, the CDR3 is TGCAGCGTGAAGACAGGGGCAAGCGAGCAGTACTTC. This gives the protein CSVKTGASEQYF.

The chain joins TRBV6-6 to TRBJ1-4; TRBD1 matches 7 bases. The V segment lost 3 bases and the J segment 8 bases; nucleotides outside the gene matches: 6. CDR3 length: 14 residues. Germline CDR1 is MNHNY and CDR2 is SVGAGI (reference sequence). DNA for the CDR3: TGTGCCAGCAGTTATGAACAGGGGCGGGAAAAACTGTTTTTT. This sequence encodes CASSYEQGREKLFF.

This chain links TRBV11-2 with TRBJ2-7; 9 nucleotides match TRBD1. In germline, CDR1 is SGHAT, CDR2 FQNNGV. After removal of 5 bases from V and 5 bases from J, the junction contained 4 bases not matched to a gene. This CDR3 comprises 13 residues. CDR3 DNA: TGTGCCAGCAGCCCAGACAGGGGGGACGAGCAGTACTTC. Protein sequence: CASSPDRGDEQYF.

The chain recombines TRBV6-1 with TRBJ1-1; a weak D match, TRBD1 (6 bases). The CDR3 consists of 16 residues. V lost 4 bases and J lost 3, with 18 bases in between. The germline V gene has CDR1 MNHNS and CDR2 SASEGT. CDR3 coding DNA: TGTGCCAGCAGTGTCACCAGGGGCAACGAGGACACTGAAGCTTTCTTT. This encodes CASSVTRGNEDTEAFF.

CDR3 DNA sequence: TGTGCCAGCAGCTTAGTTGGGACTAGCGAGAATACGCAGTATTTT. Translated, it gives CASSLVGTSENTQYF. This sequence joins TRBV7-2 and TRBJ2-3, with 10 bases that match TRBD2. After removal of 1 base from V and 7 bases from J, the junction contained 5 bases not matched to a gene. There are 15 residues in the CDR3. Looked up from germline, CDR1 is SGHTA and CDR2 is FQGNSA.

This chain joins TRBV6-5 and TRBJ2-7; D is possibly TRBD1 (7 bases). The ends were cut back, 6 bases at V and 8 bases at J, with 20 bases in the middle. This CDR3 region has 14 residues. Germline lookup yields CDR1 MNHEY and CDR2 SVGAGI. DNA for the CDR3: TGTGCCAGCAGCCCCGCGGGGACAGCTACTCAGCAGTACTTC. This encodes CASSPAGTATQQYF.

V and J are TRBV7-9 and TRBJ2-5; possibly TRBD2 for D (5 bases). The V gene's germline CDR1 is SEHNR and CDR2 FQNEAQ (reference sequence). The CDR3 covers 12 residues. Trimming pared 6 bases from V and 3 bases from J, leaving 8 bases between. The CDR3 protein is CASRGDKETQYF. The CDR3 DNA sequence: TGTGCCAGCAGGGGAGATAAAGAGACCCAGTACTTC.

The rearrangement joins TRBV6-1 to TRBJ2-7, with 10 bases lining up with TRBD1. This CDR3 is 14 amino acids long. The V and J ends lost 8 bases and 3 bases, in that order; junction bases with no gene match: 7. The V gene's germline CDR1 is MNHNS and CDR2 SASEGT. The CDR3 region is CASLETGGSYEQYF. The CDR3 DNA sequence: TGTGCCAGCTTGGAGACAGGGGGCAGCTACGAGCAGTACTTC.

This clone was detected a few times. J is TRBJ2-2 and V is TRBV25-1, with TRBD1 identical over 8 bases. Unmatched junction bases numbered 6, after V lost 4 bases and J lost 5 bases. Germline V gene data show CDR1 as MGHDK and CDR2 as SYGVNS. This CDR3 region has 15 residues. CDR3 coding DNA: TGTGCCAGCAGTGGTACAGGGGGTAATACCGGGGAGCTGTTTTTT. Translated, it gives CASSGTGGNTGELFF.

V and J are TRBV2 and TRBJ2-2; TRBD2 is a possible D gene (5 bases). The length of the CDR3 is 14 residues. Trimming removed 4 bases at V and 7 bases at J, with 13 bases between. Germline-derived CDR1 and CDR2 are SNHLY and FYNNEI. CDR3: CASSGNTGGGELFF. CDR3 in DNA: TGTGCCAGCAGTGGGAACACCGGAGGCGGGGAGCTGTTTTTT.

This chain joins TRBV5-8 and TRBJ1-1; no clear D gene. Trimming pared 2 bases from V and 3 bases from J, leaving 17 bases between. Germline assignment: CDR1 SGHTS and CDR2 YDEGEE. The CDR3 has 16 residues. This CDR3 reads CASSFLTGVLYTEAFF. In DNA form, the CDR3 reads TGTGCCAGCAGCTTCCTAACCGGGGTCTTGTACACTGAAGCTTTCTTT.

This chain joins TRBV18 and TRBJ1-3, with 10 nucleotides matching TRBD1. CDR1 and CDR2 from the germline V gene are KGHSH and LQKENI. The CDR3 consists of 17 residues. The junction had 6 bases not matched to a gene; V was cut back by 4 bases and J by 0 bases. CDR3 sequence: CASSQPGQGNSGNTIYF. The CDR3 DNA is TGTGCCAGCTCACAACCGGGACAGGGGAACTCTGGAAACACCATATATTTT.

This clone was counted between two and nine times. V is TRBV9 and J is TRBJ2-3, with 7 positions matching TRBD2. This CDR3 has 15 amino acids. Germline V gives CDR1 SGDLS, CDR2 YYNGEE. V lost 0 bases to trimming and J lost 2 bases; unmatched junction nucleotides: 3. CDR3 amino acids: CASSVAAGNTDTQYF. The CDR3 nucleotides read TGTGCCAGCAGCGTAGCAGCGGGGAACACAGATACGCAGTATTTT. Combining the CDR3 with reference TRBV9 and TRBJ2-3 gives the whole variable domain DSGVTQTPKHLITATGQRVTLRCSPRSGDLSVYWYQQSLDQGLQFLIQYYNGEERAKGNILERFSAQQFPDLHSELNLSSLELGDSALYFCASSVAAGNTDTQYFGPGTRLTVL.

The chain recombines TRBV9 with TRBJ1-2, with 8 bases fitting TRBD1. The CDR3 runs 13 residues. Germline lookup yields CDR1 SGDLS and CDR2 YYNGEE. V was pared by 4 bases and J by 8 bases, with 7 bases of the junction left unmatched. The CDR3 nucleotides read TGTGCCAGCAGCCGTGACAGGGGAAACGGCTACACCTTC. This sequence encodes CASSRDRGNGYTF.

The chain couples TRBV7-2 to TRBJ1-1; 8 bases line up with TRBD1. The V gene end was trimmed by 5 bases and the J gene end by 5 bases; junction bases not matched to a gene: 7. Germline values: CDR1 SGHTA, CDR2 FQGNSA. The CDR3 sequence is 14 residues long. For the CDR3, the DNA is TGTGCCAGCAGCATACAGGGGGTGCGGACTGAAGCTTTCTTT. Protein product: CASSIQGVRTEAFF.

This sequence joins TRBV6-1 and TRBJ1-2; TRBD1 agrees at 7 bases. V lost 4 bases and J lost 7; bases outside the gene matches: 9. Germline assignment: CDR1 MNHNS and CDR2 SASEGT. This CDR3 has 14 amino acids. The CDR3 nucleotides read TGTGCCAGCAGTGTGGGACAGCCGGGGAGTGGCTACACCTTC. Residues: CASSVGQPGSGYTF.

The chain recombines TRBV2 with TRBJ2-1; 9 positions match TRBD1. Losses at the gene ends were 6 bases for V and 4 bases for J; bases not matched to a gene: 7. CDR1 SNHLY and CDR2 FYNNEI come from the germline V gene. This CDR3 comprises 15 residues. CDR3 sequence: CASSDWDRAYNEQFF. The CDR3 DNA follows: TGTGCCAGCAGCGATTGGGACAGGGCTTACAATGAGCAGTTCTTC.

This chain connects TRBV12-1 to TRBJ1-5. TRBV12-1 is a documented pseudogene. The CDR3 totals 14 residues. DNA for the CDR3: TGTGCCAGCAGGACGTCGGGGTGCAATCAGCCCCAGCATTTT. It yields the protein CASRTSGCNQPQHF.

V is TRBV5-1 and J is TRBJ2-5, with TRBD2 identical over 8 bases. Germline CDR1 and CDR2: SGHRS and YFSETQ. This CDR3 contains 14 residues. With 4 bases clipped from V and 5 bases from J, the junction kept 7 bases outside the gene matches. This CDR3 reads CASSVSGGLETQYF. Written as DNA, the CDR3 is TGCGCCAGCAGCGTCAGCGGGGGTTTGGAGACCCAGTACTTC.

The rearrangement uses TRBV5-1 and TRBJ1-2, with TRBD1 identical over 10 bases. CDR1 and CDR2 from the germline V gene are SGHRS and YFSETQ. This CDR3 has 14 amino acids. Germline trimming cut 4 bases from V and 7 bases from J; bases unmatched to any gene: 7. CDR3 sequence reads: CASSATGQGSGYTF. The CDR3 DNA is TGCGCCAGCAGCGCAACGGGACAGGGGAGTGGCTACACCTTC.

The CDR3 nucleotides read TGCAGCGTAAATCAGGGGAATGGGAACACTGAAGCTTTCTTT. Translation gives CSVNQGNGNTEAFF. The chain links TRBV29-1 to TRBJ1-1, with a tentative D call TRBD1 (6 bases). V lost 6 bases and J lost 1, with 15 bases in between. Germline CDR1 reads SQVTM; CDR2 reads ANQGSEA. The CDR3 has 14 amino acids.

The chain joins TRBV5-6 to TRBJ2-2; 12 bases fit TRBD1. The CDR3 is 17 residues long. V gave up 10 bases and J gave up 5 bases; unmatched junction bases: 15. Germline CDR1 and CDR2: SGHDT and YYEEEE. The CDR3 bases are TGTGCCGGAGACGAAAACCCGGGACAGGGGGCAACCGGGGAGCTGTTTTTT. Amino acids: CAGDENPGQGATGELFF.

This sequence joins TRBV25-1 and TRBJ2-2, with 12 positions matching TRBD1. The germline gives CDR1 MGHDK, CDR2 SYGVNS. The CDR3 length is 16 residues. Trimming cost V 4 bases and J 4 bases; bases outside gene matches: 4. CDR3 region: CASSGDRGPGTGELFF. The DNA of the CDR3 is TGTGCCAGCAGTGGGGACAGGGGGCCCGGCACCGGGGAGCTGTTTTTT.

In its sample, this clone was seen a few times. V gene TRBV6-1 combines with J gene TRBJ1-5, with a weak D call TRBD1 (5 bases). V was cut by 6 bases and J by 5 bases, with 14 bases left in between. This CDR3 has 14 residues. CDR1 is MNHNS and CDR2 is SASEGT in the germline V gene. CDR3 in DNA: TGTGCCAGCAGGCTAGACAGCAATTATCAGCCCCAGCATTTT. Translation: CASRLDSNYQPQHF.

This clone was picked up one time. The CDR3 protein is CASSPPSGTGYKNTEAFF. In nucleotides, the CDR3 is TGTGCCAGCAGTCCACCTTCCGGGACAGGGTACAAGAACACTGAAGCTTTCTTT. The chain uses TRBV2 and TRBJ1-1; 9 bases agree with TRBD1. Germline V lookup: CDR1 SNHLY, CDR2 FYNNEI. J was trimmed by 1 base and V by 5 bases; bases with no gene match: 14. This CDR3 region has 18 residues. Based on the CDR3 plus reference TRBV2 and TRBJ1-1, the full variable domain is EPEVTQTPSHQVTQMGQEVILRCVPISNHLYFYWYRQILGQKVEFLVSFYNNEISEKSEIFDDQFSVERPDGSNFTLKIRSTKLEDSAMYFCASSPPSGTGYKNTEAFFGQGTRLTVV.

The rearrangement uses TRBV6-1 and TRBJ2-5; D call uncertain. The germline V gene has CDR1 MNHNS and CDR2 SASEGT. The CDR3 spans 14 residues. The V and J ends lost 0 bases and 6 bases respectively, with 11 bases between them. The CDR3 bases are TGTGCCAGCAGTGAAGCCCAGGCGTTTAAGACCCAGTACTTC. Translating it yields CASSEAQAFKTQYF.

This clone appeared a single time. The rearrangement joins TRBV5-1 to TRBJ1-2; TRBD1 matches 8 bases. Germline-derived CDR1 and CDR2 are SGHRS and YFSETQ. Trimming cost V 0 bases and J 2 bases; bases outside gene matches: 6. This CDR3 spans 16 amino acids. The CDR3 protein is CASSLGDRPLNYGYTF. CDR3 DNA: TGCGCCAGCAGCTTGGGGGACAGGCCTTTAAACTATGGCTACACCTTC.

The gene calls are TRBV2 and TRBJ1-2; D is undetermined. The CDR3 is 14 residues long. CDR1 is SNHLY, CDR2 FYNNEI, per germline. V was trimmed by 5 bases and J by 0 bases, leaving 10 bases between them. The CDR3 here is CASSTQSTNYGYTF. The CDR3 bases are TGTGCCAGCAGTACCCAGTCAACTAACTATGGCTACACCTTC.